This passage covers 18 T cell receptor beta chains from one sample sequenced in a study of graft-versus-host responses after intestinal transplantation. Assay used: immunoSEQ multiplex PCR; TCRdb lists only in-frame clones, some missing. The repertoire holds about 18,000 clones, with 38% as singletons. The sample in question was alloreactive CD4+ T cells from a mixed lymphocyte reaction culture, obtained before intestinal transplant. The subset: CFSE-low proliferating T cells sorted from approximately 6-day pre-transplant mixed lymphocyte reaction (GvH or HvG direction). The receptor source for this set is a human patient who received an intestinal transplant.

V gene TRBV5-1 combines with J gene TRBJ2-3; D might be TRBD1 (6 bases). Trimming pared 0 bases from V and 3 bases from J, leaving 14 bases between. The CDR3 length is 16 residues. CDR1 and CDR2 (germline): SGHRS, YFSETQ. CDR3 DNA: TGCGCCAGCAGCTTGGCCCTCAGGGGCAGGACAGATACGCAGTATTTT. This encodes CASSLALRGRTDTQYF.

This clone was picked up a small number of times. The chain is built from TRBV5-3 and TRBJ1-3, with 9 nucleotides matching TRBD1. TRBV5-3 is an ORF; its function is uncertain. CDR3 length: 18 residues. J lost 2 bases, V lost 1 base, and 10 bases had no gene match. CDR3 region: CARSLIGTGRIPGNTIYF. CDR3 bases: TGTGCCAGAAGCTTGATAGGGACAGGGAGGATTCCTGGAAACACCATATATTTT.

In this sample, this clone turned up a few times. The CDR3 DNA reads as TGTGCCAGCAGCTTAGGGAGGAGCACAGATACGCAGTATTTT. Residues: CASSLGRSTDTQYF. The genes are TRBV7-9 and TRBJ2-3; tentatively, D is TRBD2 (5 bases). Germline V gives CDR1 SEHNR, CDR2 FQNEAQ (reference sequence). The V gene lost 1 base and the J gene lost 0 bases, with 5 bases spanning the gap. The CDR3 length is 14 residues.

The chain has TRBV4-1 and TRBJ1-6, with 8 positions matching TRBD1. From germline, CDR1 is MGHRA and CDR2 YSYEKL. The CDR3 has 16 amino acids. V shed 6 bases, J shed 7 bases, and the junction held 11 bases outside the gene matches. The CDR3 region has the DNA TGCGCCAGCAGAGAGGGACAGGTCATGGTAAATTCACCCCTCCACTTT. It codes for CASREGQVMVNSPLHF.

The chain has TRBV7-7 and TRBJ2-1; D is tentatively TRBD1 or TRBD2 (5 bases each). Per germline, CDR1 SSHAT and CDR2 FNYEAQ (reference sequence). Deletions cut 0 bases from V and 7 bases from J, with 7 bases between. The CDR3 extends over 13 amino acids. In nucleotides, the CDR3 is TGTGCCAGCAGCTTAGCGGGGGAAAATGAGCAGTTCTTC. Protein product: CASSLAGENEQFF.

In its sample, this clone is medium-sized. The chain combines TRBV5-1 with TRBJ1-4; D is unclear. In germline, CDR1 is SGHRS, CDR2 YFSETQ. Trimming took off 4 bases at V and 3 bases at J, with 7 bases between the two ends. There are 13 residues in the CDR3. The CDR3 bases are TGCGCCAGCAGCCTGGTTGCTAATGAAAAACTGTTTTTT. Its protein is CASSLVANEKLFF.

The rearrangement uses TRBV19 and TRBJ1-2; D is possibly TRBD1 (6 bases). V lost 1 base and J 4 bases, leaving 13 bases between the germline ends. CDR3 length: 15 amino acids. Germline V CDR1 and CDR2: LNHDA, SQIVND (reference sequence). The CDR3 DNA is TGTGCCAGTAGTATAGGCAACAGGGCTGCCTATGGCTACACCTTC. The encoded protein is CASSIGNRAAYGYTF.

V and J are TRBV4-3 and TRBJ1-3; weak D call: TRBD1 (5 bases). The V gene lost 5 bases and the J gene lost 16 bases, with 21 bases spanning the gap. The germline V gene encodes CDR1 LGHNA and CDR2 YSLEER. This CDR3 contains 13 residues. The CDR3: CASSAELGAGDYF. The CDR3 region has the DNA TGCGCCAGCAGCGCCGAACTAGGGGCCGGCGATTATTTT.

This clone was seen only a few times. V and J are TRBV9 and TRBJ2-1; 12 nucleotides match TRBD2. This CDR3 has 15 amino acids. Germline V gene sequence: CDR1 SGDLS, CDR2 YYNGEE. The trim removed 3 bases at V and 7 bases at J, leaving 5 bases unmatched. The CDR3 spells CASSATSGGRNEQFF. CDR3 sequence (DNA): TGTGCCAGCAGCGCTACTAGCGGGGGGCGGAATGAGCAGTTCTTC.

The V call is TRBV5-1, the J call TRBJ2-7, with a weak D call TRBD1 (6 bases). The germline V gene has CDR1 SGHRS and CDR2 YFSETQ. This CDR3 is built from 15 residues. Trimming left V 5 bases short and J 1 base short, with 16 bases between. The CDR3 reads CASRYDRLLSYEQYF. The CDR3 DNA follows: TGCGCCAGCAGATATGACAGGCTTCTGTCCTACGAGCAGTACTTC.

The V and J genes are TRBV4-2 and TRBJ2-5; TRBD1 might be the D (6 bases). From germline, CDR1 is LGHNA and CDR2 YNFKEQ. V lost 4 bases, J lost 5 bases, and 20 bases lay in between. The CDR3 consists of 16 residues. The CDR3 spells CASSLNHRATGETQYF. CDR3 bases: TGTGCCAGCAGCCTCAACCACAGGGCAACTGGGGAGACCCAGTACTTC.

The chain links TRBV27 to TRBJ1-6, with D perhaps TRBD1 (6 bases). V was shortened by 5 bases and J by 6 bases, with 14 bases between the two germline ends. Germline values: CDR1 MNHEY, CDR2 SMNVEV (reference sequence). The CDR3 contains 15 residues. CDR3 DNA: TGTGCCAGCAGTGAGACAGGACATTCTAATTCACCCCTCCACTTT. This gives the protein CASSETGHSNSPLHF.

The chain is built from TRBV7-9 and TRBJ2-2; maybe TRBD1 (5 bases). Per germline, CDR1 SEHNR and CDR2 FQNEAQ (reference sequence). The CDR3 consists of 15 residues. V lost 4 bases to trimming and J lost 6 bases, with 15 bases between them. The CDR3 bases are TGTGCCAGCAGCTCTGGACACCGAGGTCCCGGGGAGCTGTTTTTT. It encodes CASSSGHRGPGELFF.

In nucleotides, the CDR3 is TGTGCCAGCAGCTTGGGACAGCAAGAGACCCAGTACTTC. Protein product: CASSLGQQETQYF. The chain recombines TRBV7-2 with TRBJ2-5; 7 bases are shared with TRBD1. Germline CDR1 SGHTA, CDR2 FQGNSA. This CDR3 is built from 13 residues. The J segment lost 2 bases and the V segment lost 3 bases, leaving 0 bases of the junction unmatched.

This chain connects TRBV2 to TRBJ1-3; possibly TRBD1 for D (6 bases). The CDR3 consists of 13 residues. V lost 7 bases, J lost 5 bases, and 12 bases lay in between. CDR1 SNHLY and CDR2 FYNNEI come from the germline V gene. The CDR3 DNA reads as TGTGCCAGCACCCCGGGACAAAGAAACACCATATATTTT. Residues: CASTPGQRNTIYF.

The chain couples TRBV19 to TRBJ2-4; D may be TRBD1 (5 bases). Germline CDR1 and CDR2: LNHDA and SQIVND (reference sequence). This CDR3 contains 20 residues. V was pared by 3 bases and J by 0 bases, with 24 bases between. In nucleotides, the CDR3 is TGTGCCAGTAGTATGATTGGGGCTAGATTCAACCCACTAGCCAAAAACATTCAGTACTTC. It is translated as CASSMIGARFNPLAKNIQYF. Full variable domain (missing parts from reference TRBV19 and TRBJ2-4): DGGITQSPKYLFRKEGQNVTLSCEQNLNHDAMYWYRQDPGQGLRLIYYSQIVNDFQKGDIAEGYSVSREKKESFPLTVTSAQKNPTAFYLCASSMIGARFNPLAKNIQYFGAGTRLSVL.

The genes are TRBV4-2 and TRBJ2-7, with 9 bases aligning to TRBD2. The CDR3 spans 17 residues. After removal of 4 bases from V and 2 bases from J, the junction contained 12 bases not matched to a gene. Germline V gene lookup returns CDR1 LGHNA and CDR2 YNFKEQ. The CDR3 nucleotides read TGTGCCAGCAGCCCTTACTCGGGCGGGGGGGACGCCTACGAGCAGTACTTC. It translates to CASSPYSGGGDAYEQYF.

The J gene is TRBJ2-3, the V gene TRBV28, with 8 bases aligning to TRBD1. The CDR3 is 15 residues long. Trimming removed 3 bases from V and 3 bases from J; junction bases left unmatched: 5. Per the germline V gene, CDR1 is MDHEN and CDR2 is SYDVKM. The CDR3 nucleotides read TGTGCCAGCAGTTTTAACAGGGGGGTTACAGATACGCAGTATTTT. Its translation: CASSFNRGVTDTQYF.